The source of this T cell receptor (beta chain) is a study of glioma-infiltrating T cells after dendritic cell vaccination. This CDR3 is 17 amino acids long. Time point of the sample: after dendritic cell vaccination, including at tumor progression/relapse. The method was immunoSEQ multiplex PCR; TCRdb's version includes in-frame clones alone and lacks a portion of them. This sample has about 110,000 clones; 85% to 90% occur once, and the top ten carry roughly 3%. The chain has TRBV12-2 and TRBJ2-5; the table's D call TRBD1 went unverified against the DNA. TRBV12-2 is reported as a pseudogene. The sample was blood, taken after dendritic cell vaccination. The sequence was obtained from a human donor with glioblastoma. CDR3 in amino acids: CASRYNYFDRGRETQYF. As DNA, the CDR3 is TGTGCAAGTCGCTACAACTACTTCGACAGGGGGCGAGAGACCCAGTACTTC.